This T cell receptor beta chain is drawn from a study of CD8 T cells in Susac syndrome. For the study at large: When their blood was taken, patients with Susac syndrome were therapy-naive, taking corticosteroids, or taking intravenous immunoglobulin alone. Overall study findings and caveats: Only a relatively small number of individuals were included in the TCR sequencing and HLA analysis.

RNA amounts of roughly 0.45 to 1 ug underwent reverse transcription with random hexamers. TCRdb re-analysed the immunoSEQ multiplex PCR reads in MiXCR, keeping a single row per CDR3 protein. The sample yields roughly 150,000 distinct CDR3 sequences, roughly 95% seen once. Trimming cost V 0 bases and J 2 bases, with 7 bases left between them. The CDR3 sequence is 14 residues long. Per the germline V gene, CDR1 is SGDLS and CDR2 is YYNGEE. Details on this clonotype: No antigen is known for it.

In Susac syndrome patients, recently defined diagnostic criteria for definite or probable disease were met. The chain is built from TRBV9 and TRBJ2-3; a possible D gene is TRBD1 (6 bases). The material sequenced was CD4+ T cells from PBMCs. The sequence derives from a human donor with Susac syndrome. The CDR3 DNA sequence: TGTGCCAGCAGCGTAGACAGGGCCACAGATACGCAGTATTTT. The encoded protein is CASSVDRATDTQYF.